The TCR beta chain described here comes from a study of Ad26.COV2.S vaccination and SARS-CoV-2 variants. As for the study in general: Vaccine-arm donor from the placebo-controlled COV1001 Ad26.COV2.S trial. The authors gave Ad26.COV2.S intramuscularly, either once or twice 56 days apart.

Clones were read by immunoSEQ multiplex PCR, and TCRdb kept only the in-frame ones, dropping some. The data hold some 370,000 clones, with 83% observed a single time. The CDR3 spans 16 residues. With V trimmed by 6 bases and J by 1 base, 3 bases remained unmatched. In germline, CDR1 is MNHNY, CDR2 SVGAGI (reference sequence). Described treatment: some 19 received Ad26.COV2.S at low or high dose, single or two shots; a few received placebo; per-sample allocation not given. After the first vaccine or placebo injection, samples were drawn on day 63. Donor was an adult aged 18-55 years in Boston. The sequenced sample was peripheral blood, obtained in a trial of Ad26.COV2.S vaccine versus placebo. This sequence originates from a person between 18 and 59 years old who received the Ad26.COV2.S COVID-19 vaccine or a placebo. The V and J genes are TRBV6-6 and TRBJ2-1; 13 bases match TRBD2. Here the CDR3 reads CASRTGLAGSYNEQFF. CDR3 sequence (DNA): TGTGCCAGCAGAACGGGACTAGCGGGATCCTACAATGAGCAGTTCTTC.